These T cell receptor beta chains were read from a single sample in a study of T cells in Graves' hyperthyroidism and ophthalmopathy. Each CDR3 protein is one row after TCRdb ran MiXCR on the multiplex PCR reads. The table records some 490,000 distinct CDR3 sequences, approximately 22% of them present only once. The specimen was blood. The receptor set was obtained from a woman between 65 and 79 years old with Graves' ophthalmopathy. Each CDR3 is given with its conserved first and last residue. Each record gives: V gene, D gene, J gene, CDR3 protein. A D gene is named only where the DNA matches it firmly.

TRBV18,NA,TRBJ1-1,CASSPLGSEAFF
TRBV4-1,NA,TRBJ2-7,CASSLSRDIEQYF
TRBV28,NA,TRBJ2-2,CASSPPLSRVGTGELFF
TRBV7-2,NA,TRBJ1-5,CASSLGGGAGQPQHF
TRBV19,NA,TRBJ1-4,CASSTPRGQREEKLFF
TRBV19,NA,TRBJ2-2,CASLGEPGELFF
TRBV15,NA,TRBJ1-1,CATSMRGGTEAFF
TRBV20-1,NA,TRBJ1-2,CSAPARGDYGYTF
TRBV18,NA,TRBJ1-2,CASSPEIYGYTF
TRBV5-4,TRBD2,TRBJ2-7,CASSSPLTSGKYEQYF
TRBV2,NA,TRBJ1-3,CASSVRQYSGNTIYF
TRBV19,TRBD2,TRBJ2-7,CASSINAGAYEQYF
TRBV2,TRBD2,TRBJ2-2,CASSLGLAPGELFF
TRBV6-1,NA,TRBJ1-6,CAGSEAGDGWPPLHF
TRBV12-3/TRBV12-4,TRBD2,TRBJ2-3,CASSDPGLEFPDTQYF
TRBV6-1,NA,TRBJ2-2,CASSEALRRPNTGELFF
TRBV27,NA,TRBJ2-5,CASSPRVSRETQYF